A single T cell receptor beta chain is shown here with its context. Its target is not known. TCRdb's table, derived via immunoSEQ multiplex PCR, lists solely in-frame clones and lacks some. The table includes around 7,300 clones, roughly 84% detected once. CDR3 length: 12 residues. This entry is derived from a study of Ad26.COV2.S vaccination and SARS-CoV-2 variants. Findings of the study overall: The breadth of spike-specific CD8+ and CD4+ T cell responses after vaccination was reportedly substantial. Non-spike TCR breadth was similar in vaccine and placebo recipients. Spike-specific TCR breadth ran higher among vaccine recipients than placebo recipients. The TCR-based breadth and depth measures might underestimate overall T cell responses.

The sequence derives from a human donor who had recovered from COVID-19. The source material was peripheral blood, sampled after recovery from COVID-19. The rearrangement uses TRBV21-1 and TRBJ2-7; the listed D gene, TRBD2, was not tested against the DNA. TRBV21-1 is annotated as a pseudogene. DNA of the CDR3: TGTGCCAGCAGCTTCTCGCGTGAAGTTCGTAACTTC. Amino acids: CASSFSREVRNF.